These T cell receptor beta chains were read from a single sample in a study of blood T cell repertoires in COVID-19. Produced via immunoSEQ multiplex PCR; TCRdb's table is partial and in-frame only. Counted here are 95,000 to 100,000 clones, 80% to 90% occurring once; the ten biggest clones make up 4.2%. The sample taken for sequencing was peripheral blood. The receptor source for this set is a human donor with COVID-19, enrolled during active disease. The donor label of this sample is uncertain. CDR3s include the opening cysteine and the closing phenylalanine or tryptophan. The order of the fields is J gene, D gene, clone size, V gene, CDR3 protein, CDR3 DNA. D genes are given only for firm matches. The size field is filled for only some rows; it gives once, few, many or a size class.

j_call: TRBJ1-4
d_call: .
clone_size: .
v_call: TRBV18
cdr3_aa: CASSPTRDGVEKLFF
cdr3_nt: TGTGCCAGCTCACCAACCAGGGATGGTGTCGAAAAACTGTTTTTT

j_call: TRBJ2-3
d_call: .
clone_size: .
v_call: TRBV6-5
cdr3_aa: CASSYSPYRMDTQYF
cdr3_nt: TGTGCCAGCAGTTACTCCCCGTACAGGATGGATACGCAGTATTTT

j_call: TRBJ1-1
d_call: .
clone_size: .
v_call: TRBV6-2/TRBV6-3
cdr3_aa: CASSYLEQGTEAFF
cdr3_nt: TGTGCCAGCAGTTACCTGGAACAGGGTACTGAAGCTTTCTTT

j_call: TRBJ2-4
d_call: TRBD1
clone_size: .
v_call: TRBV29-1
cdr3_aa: CSRTRQGVAKNIQYF
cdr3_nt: TGCAGCCGGACGAGACAGGGGGTAGCCAAAAACATTCAGTACTTC

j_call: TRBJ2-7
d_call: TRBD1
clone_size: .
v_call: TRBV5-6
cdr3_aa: CASSPGTVNYEQYF
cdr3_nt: TGTGCCAGCAGCCCCGGGACAGTTAACTACGAGCAGTACTTC

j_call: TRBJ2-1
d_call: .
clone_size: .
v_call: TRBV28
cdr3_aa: CASSLDVRGWQFF
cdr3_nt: TGTGCCAGCAGTTTAGATGTTAGGGGCTGGCAGTTCTTC

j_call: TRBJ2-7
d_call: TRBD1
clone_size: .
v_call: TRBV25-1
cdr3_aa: CASSGKTGAGSYEQYF
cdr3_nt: TGTGCCAGCAGTGGGAAGACAGGGGCTGGATCCTACGAGCAGTACTTC

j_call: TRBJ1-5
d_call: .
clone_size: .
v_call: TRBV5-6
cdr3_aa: CASSLAGGYQPQHF
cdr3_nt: TGTGCCAGCAGCTTGGCCGGGGGATATCAGCCCCAGCATTTT

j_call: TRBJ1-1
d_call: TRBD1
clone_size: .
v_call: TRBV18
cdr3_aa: CASSRGQGQVNTEAFF
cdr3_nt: TGTGCCAGCTCACGAGGACAGGGGCAGGTGAACACTGAAGCTTTCTTT

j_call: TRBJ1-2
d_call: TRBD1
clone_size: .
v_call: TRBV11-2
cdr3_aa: CASSQQGAGGYTF
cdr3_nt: TGTGCCAGCAGCCAACAGGGGGCGGGTGGCTACACCTTC

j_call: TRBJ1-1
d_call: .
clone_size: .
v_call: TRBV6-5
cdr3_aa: CASSYYGVNTEAFF
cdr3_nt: TGTGCCAGCAGTTATTACGGTGTGAACACTGAAGCTTTCTTT

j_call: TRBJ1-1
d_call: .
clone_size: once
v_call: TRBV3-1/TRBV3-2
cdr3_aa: CASSRVRAGRRDTEAFF
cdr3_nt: TGTGCCAGCAGCCGCGTACGGGCAGGGAGGAGGGACACTGAAGCTTTCTTT

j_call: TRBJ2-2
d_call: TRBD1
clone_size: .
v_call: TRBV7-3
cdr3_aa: CASSKQQGGNTGELFF
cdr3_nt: TGTGCCAGCAGCAAACAACAGGGGGGAAACACCGGGGAGCTGTTTTTT

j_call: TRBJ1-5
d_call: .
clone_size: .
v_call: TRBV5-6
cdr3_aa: CASSVRLHSNQPQHF
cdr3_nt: TGTGCCAGCAGCGTGAGACTTCATAGCAATCAGCCCCAGCATTTT

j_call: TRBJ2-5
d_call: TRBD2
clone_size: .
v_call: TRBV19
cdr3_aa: CASSIDSGGLQETQYF
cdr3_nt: TGTGCCAGTAGTATAGATAGCGGGGGGTTACAAGAGACCCAGTACTTC

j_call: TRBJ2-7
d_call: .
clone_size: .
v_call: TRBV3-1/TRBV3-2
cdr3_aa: CASSQGSYYEQYF
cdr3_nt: TGTGCCAGCAGCCAAGGTAGCTACTACGAGCAGTACTTC

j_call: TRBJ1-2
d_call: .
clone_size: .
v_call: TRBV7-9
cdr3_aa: CASSFRDIYGYTF
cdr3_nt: TGTGCCAGCAGCTTTAGGGACATCTATGGCTACACCTTC

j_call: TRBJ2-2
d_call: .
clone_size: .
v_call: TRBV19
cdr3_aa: CASSTQTTGELFF
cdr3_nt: TGTGCCAGTAGTACACAGACCACCGGGGAGCTGTTTTTT

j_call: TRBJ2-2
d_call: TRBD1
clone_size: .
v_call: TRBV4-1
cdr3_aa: CASTRLGRGQGGNTGELFF
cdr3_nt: TGCGCCAGCACTCGCCTCGGCAGGGGGCAAGGGGGGAACACCGGGGAGCTGTTTTTT

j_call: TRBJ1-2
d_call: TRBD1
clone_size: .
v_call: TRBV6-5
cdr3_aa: CASSYGTANYGYTF
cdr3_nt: TGTGCCAGCAGTTACGGGACAGCTAACTATGGCTACACCTTC

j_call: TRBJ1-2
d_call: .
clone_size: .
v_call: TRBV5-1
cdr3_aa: CASSLLQASNYGYTF
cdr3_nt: TGCGCCAGCAGCTTGCTGCAGGCCTCTAACTATGGCTACACCTTC